Shown below are 28 T cell receptor beta chains from a single sample sequenced in a study of T cell repertoires in cytomegalovirus infection. TCRdb called the reads again in MiXCR, with one record for every CDR3 protein. The data hold 300,000 to 400,000 distinct CDR3 sequences, with roughly 28% observed a single time. No cognate antigen is known for these TCRs. Sequenced here: cultured PBMCs, sampled from culture after CMV antigen stimulation. All receptors derive from a human donor in good health (CMV status not recorded). Some clones in this sample may be carry-over from other donors' samples.

In its sample, this clonotype was seen a few times. The CDR3 loop reads CASTPGAENTEAFF. In DNA form, the CDR3 reads TGTGCCAGCACCCCGGGGGCCGAGAACACTGAAGCTTTCTTT. The rearrangement joins TRBV12-3 or TRBV12-4 to TRBJ1-1, with D perhaps TRBD1 (6 bases). V was cut by 7 bases and J by 1 base, with 13 bases left in between. This CDR3 is 14 amino acids long.

This clonotype was seen only once. A much bigger clone sits one base away, suggesting this may be a read error. The genes are TRBV7-2 and TRBJ1-3; D unresolved. CDR1 and CDR2 from the germline V gene are SGHTA and FQGNSA. The CDR3 length is 14 residues. The CDR3 bases are TGTGCCAGCAGCTTGGAGGGAACTGGAAACAGCATATATTTT. It encodes CASSLEGTGNSIYF.

The gene calls are TRBV11-2 and TRBJ1-2; TRBD1 matches 7 bases. Germline CDR1 and CDR2: SGHAT and FQNNGV. J lost 4 bases, V lost 4 bases, and 15 bases had no gene match. The CDR3 contains 17 residues. The CDR3 DNA follows: TGTGCCAGCAGCTCCTCAACTTCAGATACAGGGGCCTATGGCTACACCTTC. Its translation: CASSSSTSDTGAYGYTF. The entire variable domain, with the rest obtained from reference TRBV11-2 and TRBJ1-2, is as follows: EAGVAQSPRYKIIEKRQSVAFWCNPISGHATLYWYQQILGQGPKLLIQFQNNGVVDDSQLPKDRFSAERLKGVDSTLKIQPAKLEDSAVYLCASSSSTSDTGAYGYTFGSGTRLTVV.

This clonotype has just a few counts. The chain has TRBV7-3 and TRBJ2-1, with a possible D match to TRBD1 (5 bases). Germline V gene sequence: CDR1 SGHTA, CDR2 FQGTGA. CDR3 length: 13 amino acids. Trimming removed 5 bases from V and 4 bases from J, with 9 bases in between. CDR3 in amino acids: CASSVDTYNEQFF. CDR3 sequence (DNA): TGTGCCAGCAGCGTGGACACTTACAATGAGCAGTTCTTC.

This chain links TRBV28 with TRBJ1-2; D may be TRBD1 (6 bases). In germline, CDR1 is MDHEN, CDR2 SYDVKM. The CDR3 runs 15 residues. Trimming took 3 bases from V and 8 from J, leaving 19 bases between them. The DNA of the CDR3 is TGTGCCAGCAGTTTGCCCGCGTCACAGGGAGGGGGCTACACCTTC. Protein: CASSLPASQGGGYTF.

This clonotype was found a few times. This chain connects TRBV6-5 to TRBJ2-2; the match to TRBD1 covers 9 bases. V lost 8 bases, J lost 6 bases, and 7 bases stayed unmatched. The CDR3 extends over 14 amino acids. From germline, CDR1 is MNHEY and CDR2 SVGAGI. As DNA, the CDR3 is TGTGCCAGCCGCCGAACAGGGGGCCCCGGGGAGCTGTTTTTT. Its protein product is CASRRTGGPGELFF.

J is TRBJ1-6 and V is TRBV27; unclear D gene. Trimming took off 0 bases at V and 12 bases at J, with 9 bases between the two ends. CDR3 length: 13 amino acids. Germline lookup yields CDR1 MNHEY and CDR2 SMNVEV (reference sequence). CDR3 coding DNA: TGTGCCAGCAGTTTATCGAGAGGGCAACCCCTCCACTTT. This encodes CASSLSRGQPLHF.

This clonotype was counted a few times. V gene TRBV2 combines with J gene TRBJ2-3; TRBD2 aligns across 12 bases. Germline CDR1 reads SNHLY; CDR2 reads FYNNEI. This CDR3 comprises 15 residues. Trimming at V came to 7 bases and at J to 1 base, leaving 3 bases not matched to a gene. The CDR3 protein is CASKASGGGTDTQYF. CDR3 DNA: TGTGCCAGCAAGGCTAGCGGGGGGGGCACAGATACGCAGTATTTT.

The V gene is TRBV6-1, the J gene TRBJ2-3, with 12 bases aligning to TRBD2. Per the germline V gene, CDR1 is MNHNS and CDR2 is SASEGT. V dropped 2 bases and J dropped 4; count of bases not matched to a gene: 4. The CDR3 is 16 residues long. CDR3 bases: TGTGCCAGCAGTGAACTAGCGGGGGGGCCTCCAGATACGCAGTATTTT. It is translated as CASSELAGGPPDTQYF.

This clonotype was picked up a small number of times. This chain joins TRBV29-1 and TRBJ1-5; D is undetermined. From germline, CDR1 is SQVTM and CDR2 ANQGSEA. Trimming removed 5 bases at V and 1 base at J, with 15 bases between. CDR3 size: 15 residues. The CDR3 loop is CSVKDGAQSNQPQHF. CDR3 nucleotide sequence: TGCAGCGTTAAGGATGGTGCACAGAGCAATCAGCCCCAGCATTTT.

This chain links TRBV6-6 with TRBJ2-2; no definite D call. CDR1 MNHNY and CDR2 SVGAGI come from the germline V gene (reference sequence). The CDR3 sequence is 12 residues long. V was clipped by 8 bases and J by 1 base, with 5 bases between them. The CDR3 region is CASPRNTGELFF. CDR3 coding DNA: TGTGCCAGCCCGCGGAACACCGGGGAGCTGTTTTTT.

This clonotype came up a few times. CDR3 residues: CASRGTSGVTDTQYF. CDR3 nucleotide sequence: TGTGCCAGCAGGGGGACTAGCGGTGTCACAGATACGCAGTATTTT. The gene calls are TRBV12-3 or TRBV12-4 and TRBJ2-3, with TRBD2 identical over 11 bases. V shed 6 bases and J 2 bases; nucleotides not matched to a gene: 4. This CDR3 region has 15 residues.

This clonotype was picked up many times. The chain has TRBV12-3 or TRBV12-4 and TRBJ1-3; no clear D gene. The CDR3 covers 16 residues. Trimming took off 2 bases at V and 0 bases at J, with 11 bases between the two ends. This CDR3 is CASSLWSSSSGNTIYF. The DNA for the CDR3 is TGTGCCAGCAGTTTATGGTCATCTAGCTCTGGAAACACCATATATTTT.

This clonotype has only a few counts. This sequence joins TRBV2 and TRBJ2-7, with 13 bases fitting TRBD2. With 4 bases clipped from V and 4 bases from J, the junction kept 10 bases outside the gene matches. From germline, CDR1 is SNHLY and CDR2 FYNNEI. This CDR3 spans 17 amino acids. The CDR3 DNA is TGTGCCAGCAGTGGAGGGACTAGCGGGACTCTTATTTACGAGCAGTACTTC. This codes for CASSGGTSGTLIYEQYF.

The genes are TRBV7-9 and TRBJ1-3; D is unclear. The V end lost 7 bases, the J end lost 0 bases, and 16 bases lay between the germline ends. The germline V gene encodes CDR1 SEHNR and CDR2 FQNEAQ (reference sequence). The CDR3 runs 16 residues. This CDR3 is CASTLGGFTSGNTIYF. The DNA for the CDR3 is TGTGCCAGCACACTGGGTGGCTTCACCTCTGGAAACACCATATATTTT. Drawing the rest from reference TRBV7-9 and TRBJ1-3, the complete variable domain is DTGVSQNPRHKITKRGQNVTFRCDPISEHNRLYWYRQTLGQGPEFLTYFQNEAQLEKSRLLSDRFSAERPKGSFSTLEIQRTEQGDSAMYLCASTLGGFTSGNTIYFGEGSWLTVV.

This sequence joins TRBV7-4 and TRBJ2-7, with a weak D call TRBD2 (6 bases). This CDR3 has 15 amino acids. V shed 2 bases and J shed 0 bases, with 11 bases lying between them. CDR1 is SGHVT and CDR2 is SQSDAQ in the germline V gene. This CDR3 reads CASSLSGGISYEQYF. Here the CDR3 DNA reads TGTGCCAGCAGCTTAAGTGGGGGGATCTCCTACGAGCAGTACTTC.

The chain uses TRBV6-5 and TRBJ2-5; D is undetermined. Trimming cost V 0 bases and J 3 bases, with 11 bases left between them. This CDR3 contains 15 residues. In germline, CDR1 is MNHEY, CDR2 SVGAGI. For the CDR3, the DNA is TGTGCCAGCAGTTACTCAGGTACAGAGGAAGAGACCCAGTACTTC. Translated, it gives CASSYSGTEEETQYF.

The J gene is TRBJ2-4, the V gene TRBV6-1; weak D call: TRBD2 (6 bases). V dropped 1 base and J dropped 6 bases, with 13 bases sitting between them. The CDR3 loop spans 15 amino acids. Germline V lookup: CDR1 MNHNS, CDR2 SASEGT. DNA for the CDR3: TGTGCCAGCAGTGAAGTGGCGACTAGGGCAAACATTCAGTACTTC. As protein: CASSEVATRANIQYF.

This clonotype was found a few times. The chain joins TRBV6-1 to TRBJ2-3; D gene ambiguous. Germline V gives CDR1 MNHNS, CDR2 SASEGT. The CDR3 consists of 12 residues. Trimming removed 5 bases at V and 11 bases at J, with 14 bases between. The CDR3 coding sequence is TGTGCCAGCAGTCTAGACTCAAACGGGCAGTATTTT. Its protein is CASSLDSNGQYF.

This chain joins TRBV10-3 and TRBJ1-5; 11 bases match TRBD1. The trim removed 8 bases at V and 0 bases at J, leaving 3 bases unmatched. There are 15 residues in the CDR3. The germline gives CDR1 ENHRY, CDR2 SYGVKD. CDR3 in amino acids: CAISGQGDSNQPQHF. The DNA for the CDR3 is TGTGCCATCTCGGGACAGGGGGATAGCAATCAGCCCCAGCATTTT.

The chain couples TRBV5-5 to TRBJ2-5; D possibly corresponds to TRBD2 (6 bases). V dropped 3 bases and J dropped 1 base, with 13 bases sitting between them. Germline values: CDR1 SGHKS, CDR2 YYEKEE (reference sequence). The CDR3 has 15 residues. The CDR3 region has the DNA TGTGCCAGCAGCTCTACCGGGGGACTCCAAGAGACCCAGTACTTC. It translates to CASSSTGGLQETQYF.

This clonotype has a handful of counts. The gene calls are TRBV27 and TRBJ2-7, with 8 bases matching TRBD1. Looked up from germline, CDR1 is MNHEY and CDR2 is SMNVEV (reference sequence). With V trimmed by 0 bases and J by 6 bases, 10 bases remained unmatched. The CDR3 contains 16 residues. CDR3 nucleotide sequence: TGTGCCAGCAGTTTATCCGTGGGGGCACAGGGGGGCGAGCAGTACTTC. Its translation is CASSLSVGAQGGEQYF.

There are a few counts of this clonotype. This chain connects TRBV18 to TRBJ2-7; D possibly corresponds to TRBD2 (6 bases). V was cut by 6 bases and J by 0 bases, with 12 bases left in between. CDR3 length equals 14 residues. The germline V gene encodes CDR1 KGHSH and CDR2 LQKENI. As DNA, the CDR3 is TGTGCCAGCTCGGGCGGGGCAACCTCCTACGAGCAGTACTTC. Protein sequence: CASSGGATSYEQYF.

Points on this clonotype: The junction differs from germline at one of its ends, possibly a read error. This chain uses TRBV27 with TRBJ2-2, with D possibly TRBD2 on 5 matching bases. This CDR3 has 14 residues. Germline CDR1 reads MNHEY; CDR2 reads SMNVEV (reference sequence). DNA for the CDR3: TGTGCCAGCAGTATCGTGGGCTCCCTCGGGGAGCTGTCTTTT. Translating gives CASSIVGSLGELSF.

This clonotype was counted only a few times. The chain is built from TRBV19 and TRBJ1-2; TRBD1 matches at 9 bases. CDR1 and CDR2 from the germline V gene are LNHDA and SQIVND (reference sequence). With V trimmed by 7 bases and J by 4 bases, 4 bases remained unmatched. The CDR3 spans 13 residues. CDR3 in DNA: TGTGCCAGTACCCAGGACAGGGGCTATGGCTACACCTTC. Protein product: CASTQDRGYGYTF.

This clonotype occurred many times. The genes are TRBV6-1 and TRBJ2-5, with TRBD2 matching over 12 bases. The junction had 5 bases not matched to a gene; V was cut back by 8 bases and J by 4 bases. The CDR3 sequence is 14 residues long. CDR1 MNHNS and CDR2 SASEGT come from the germline V gene. CDR3 loop: CASGSSGGGETQYF. Here the CDR3 DNA reads TGTGCCAGCGGTTCTAGCGGGGGGGGAGAGACCCAGTACTTC.

This clonotype was seen many times. The chain joins TRBV6-2 or TRBV6-3 to TRBJ2-7, with D tentatively TRBD1 or TRBD2 (6 bases each). The germline V gene has CDR1 MNHEY and CDR2 SVGEGT. V was shortened by 1 base and J by 0 bases, with 19 bases between the two germline ends. This CDR3 has 18 amino acids. CDR3 sequence reads: CASSYFLVRGRSSYEQYF. Here the CDR3 DNA reads TGTGCCAGCAGTTACTTCCTCGTACGGGGGCGCAGCTCCTACGAGCAGTACTTC.

The V and J genes are TRBV2 and TRBJ1-1; perhaps TRBD1 as D (6 bases). CDR1 and CDR2 (germline): SNHLY, FYNNEI. The CDR3 covers 16 residues. V lost 0 bases to trimming and J lost 4 bases, with 15 bases between them. CDR3 in amino acids: CASSEARSGGGTEAFF. CDR3 DNA: TGTGCCAGCAGTGAAGCGCGGTCGGGGGGCGGCACTGAAGCTTTCTTT.